The 24 T cell receptor beta chains below come from one sample, sequenced in a study of blood T cell repertoires in COVID-19. The table came from immunoSEQ multiplex PCR; TCRdb's copy has only in-frame clones and leaves some out. This table holds approximately 350,000 clones, about 90% found once. The material sequenced was peripheral blood. Source of these receptors: a woman younger than 45 with COVID-19, enrolled during active disease.

The chain joins TRBV19 to TRBJ2-1; TRBD2 matches 8 bases. V shed 11 bases, J shed 5 bases, and the junction held 17 bases outside the gene matches. This CDR3 has 16 amino acids. Looked up from germline, CDR1 is LNHDA and CDR2 is SQIVND (reference sequence). In nucleotides, the CDR3 is TGTGCCCCCCCGGACGGGACTAGTCAGAAGGACAATGAGCAGTTCTTC. The encoded protein is CAPPDGTSQKDNEQFF.

The chain carries TRBV4-1 and TRBJ2-2; the D gene is possibly TRBD1 (5 bases). The CDR3 contains 17 residues. V dropped 1 base and J dropped 0 bases, with 12 bases sitting between them. Germline-derived CDR1 and CDR2 are MGHRA and YSYEKL. The CDR3 is CASSQATTAANTGELFF. The CDR3 DNA reads TGCGCCAGCAGCCAAGCGACGACAGCCGCGAACACCGGGGAGCTGTTTTTT.

The V and J genes are TRBV15 and TRBJ2-4, with D possibly matching TRBD1 (5 bases). V was shortened by 0 bases and J by 11 bases, with 23 bases between the two germline ends. Germline V lookup: CDR1 LNHNV, CDR2 YYDKDF (reference sequence). The CDR3 sequence is 17 residues long. The CDR3 sequence is CATSREGPGDPRVVQYF. CDR3 nucleotide sequence: TGTGCCACCAGCAGAGAGGGGCCAGGAGACCCTCGGGTCGTTCAGTACTTC.

This chain joins TRBV7-8 and TRBJ2-3; D perhaps matches TRBD2 (5 bases). Germline V lookup: CDR1 SGHVS, CDR2 FQNEAQ. The CDR3 consists of 16 residues. V gave up 5 bases and J gave up 2 bases, with 17 bases separating them. CDR3 region: CASSAQRLPATDTQYF. The CDR3, as DNA: TGTGCCAGCAGCGCACAGCGACTACCAGCCACAGATACGCAGTATTTT. Filled out from reference TRBV7-8 and TRBJ2-3, the complete variable domain reads GAGVSQSPRYKVAKRGQDVALRCDPISGHVSLFWYQQALGQGPEFLTYFQNEAQLDKSGLPSDRFFAERPEGSVSTLKIQRTQQEDSAVYLCASSAQRLPATDTQYFGPGTRLTVL.

This chain joins TRBV12-5 and TRBJ1-2, with 7 bases lining up with TRBD1. The V and J ends lost 6 bases and 0 bases, in that order; junction bases with no gene match: 7. This CDR3 has 15 residues. Germline V gene data show CDR1 as LGHNT and CDR2 as FRNRAP. As DNA, the CDR3 is TGTGCTAGTGGAACCCCGGGACAGCCTAACTATGGCTACACCTTC. Amino acids: CASGTPGQPNYGYTF.

This clone showed up just a few times. CDR3 in DNA: TGTGCCAGCAGTTTTCCAAACTCCTATAATTCACCCCTCCACTTT. It codes for CASSFPNSYNSPLHF. V and J are TRBV28 and TRBJ1-6; D is unresolved. Per germline, CDR1 MDHEN and CDR2 SYDVKM. Trimming removed 3 bases at V and 0 bases at J, with 6 bases between. The CDR3 extends over 15 amino acids. The complete variable domain, with remaining parts taken from reference TRBV28 and TRBJ1-6, reads DVKVTQSSRYLVKRTGEKVFLECVQDMDHENMFWYRQDPGLGLRLIYFSYDVKMKEKGDIPEGYSVSREKKERFSLILESASTNQTSMYLCASSFPNSYNSPLHFGNGTRLTVT.

The chain combines TRBV10-1 with TRBJ2-6, with 11 bases that match TRBD1. The ends lost 6 bases at V and 1 base at J; junction bases unmatched: 5. This CDR3 has 17 amino acids. Germline lookup yields CDR1 WNHNN and CDR2 SYGVQD (reference sequence). CDR3 bases: TGCGCCAGCAGCCGAGGGACAGGGGGGTCTGGGGCCAACGTCCTGACTTTC. Translated, it gives CASSRGTGGSGANVLTF.

The rearrangement joins TRBV7-9 to TRBJ2-5; the D gene is possibly TRBD2 (6 bases). The germline V gene has CDR1 SEHNR and CDR2 FQNEAQ (reference sequence). The CDR3 is 15 amino acids. V gave up 1 base and J gave up 3 bases, with 12 bases separating them. The CDR3 coding sequence is TGTGCCAGCAGCTTAGACCGGGAGACCAAAGAGACCCAGTACTTC. Its protein is CASSLDRETKETQYF.

The gene calls are TRBV15 and TRBJ1-1; D is perhaps TRBD1 (5 bases). V was cut by 3 bases and J by 1 base, with 6 bases left in between. CDR3 length: 13 amino acids. Germline-derived CDR1 and CDR2 are LNHNV and YYDKDF (reference sequence). CDR3 loop: CATSRDTNTEAFF. CDR3 DNA sequence: TGTGCCACCAGCAGGGACACGAACACTGAAGCTTTCTTT.

This chain uses TRBV7-2 with TRBJ1-2, with D uncertain. Germline loops: CDR1 SGHTA, CDR2 FQGNSA. The CDR3 loop spans 13 amino acids. The V end was cut by 5 bases, the J end by 2 bases, with 9 bases between. The CDR3 reads CASSEDTNYGYTF. In DNA form, the CDR3 reads TGTGCCAGCAGCGAAGACACAAACTATGGCTACACCTTC.

The chain is built from TRBV4-1 and TRBJ1-5, with TRBD1 matching 7 bases. The CDR3 sequence is 15 residues long. Germline lookup yields CDR1 MGHRA and CDR2 YSYEKL. V was pared by 0 bases and J by 1 base, with 0 bases of the junction left unmatched. The CDR3, as DNA: TGCGCCAGCAGCCAAGAGACAGGGAGCAATCAGCCCCAGCATTTT. Translating it yields CASSQETGSNQPQHF.

The chain employs TRBV7-9 and TRBJ2-1; TRBD1 agrees at 8 bases. The germline CDR1 and CDR2 sequences are SEHNR and FQNEAQ (reference sequence). This CDR3 comprises 14 residues. The junction had 7 bases not matched to a gene; V was cut back by 4 bases and J by 8 bases. Written as DNA, the CDR3 is TGTGCCAGCAGCTCCGGACAGGGTGACGATGAGCAGTTCTTC. Amino acid sequence: CASSSGQGDDEQFF.

This chain links TRBV7-2 with TRBJ1-5, with TRBD1 matching 7 bases. The germline CDR1 and CDR2 sequences are SGHTA and FQGNSA. The CDR3 has 14 amino acids. The V segment lost 0 bases and the J segment 5 bases; nucleotides outside the gene matches: 1. In nucleotides, the CDR3 is TGTGCCAGCAGCTTAGCAGGGGGCTATCAGCCCCAGCATTTT. Residues: CASSLAGGYQPQHF. The full variable domain, in which reference TRBV7-2 and TRBJ1-5 provide the parts outside the CDR3, is GAGVSQSPSNKVTEKGKDVELRCDPISGHTALYWYRQSLGQGLEFLIYFQGNSAPDKSGLPSDRFSAERTGGSVSTLTIQRTQQEDSAVYLCASSLAGGYQPQHFGDGTRLSIL.

The J gene is TRBJ2-1, the V gene TRBV7-8, with TRBD2 identical over 12 bases. CDR3 length equals 20 residues. Germline trimming cut 0 bases from V and 0 bases from J; bases unmatched to any gene: 9. Germline CDR1 is SGHVS and CDR2 is FQNEAQ. This chain's CDR3 is CASSLARFLAGGSSYNEQFF. The DNA of the CDR3 is TGTGCCAGCAGCTTAGCGAGATTTCTAGCGGGGGGGAGCTCCTACAATGAGCAGTTCTTC.

The DNA for the CDR3 is TGTGCCAGCAGCCCCCGGAGGGTCAGCGGGGCCAGTATTCCCGAGCAGTACTTC. It yields the protein CASSPRRVSGASIPEQYF. The chain uses TRBV7-8 and TRBJ2-7, with TRBD2 matching over 7 bases. With 5 bases clipped from V and 6 bases from J, the junction kept 22 bases outside the gene matches. The CDR3 consists of 18 residues. Germline CDR1 and CDR2: SGHVS and FQNEAQ. The full variable domain, with the rest looked up from reference TRBV7-8 and TRBJ2-7, is GAGVSQSPRYKVAKRGQDVALRCDPISGHVSLFWYQQALGQGPEFLTYFQNEAQLDKSGLPSDRFFAERPEGSVSTLKIQRTQQEDSAVYLCASSPRRVSGASIPEQYFGPGTRLTVT.

J is TRBJ1-1 and V is TRBV7-9; perhaps TRBD1 as D (5 bases). Germline V lookup: CDR1 SEHNR, CDR2 FQNEAQ (reference sequence). The CDR3 is made up of 14 amino acids. Deletions cut 0 bases from V and 7 bases from J, with 12 bases between. In DNA, the CDR3 is TGTGCCAGCAGCTTAGCGCCGGGGGAAGGTGAAGCTTTCTTT. Its protein product is CASSLAPGEGEAFF.

The chain links TRBV15 to TRBJ2-1; 9 nucleotides agree with TRBD2. The CDR3 contains 17 residues. CDR1 and CDR2 from the germline V gene are LNHNV and YYDKDF (reference sequence). Trimming cost V 0 bases and J 7 bases; bases outside gene matches: 10. The CDR3 bases are TGTGCCACCAGCAGAGATTATGGCGGGAGGGCCTTGAATGAGCAGTTCTTC. Its translation: CATSRDYGGRALNEQFF.

The chain employs TRBV6-5 and TRBJ1-2; 7 bases map to TRBD1. Germline V gene sequence: CDR1 MNHEY, CDR2 SVGAGI. The CDR3 loop spans 15 amino acids. Losses at the gene ends were 8 bases for V and 0 bases for J; bases not matched to a gene: 9. The CDR3 nucleotides are TGTGCCAGCGCCAGGGGGGCCCCAGCTAACTATGGCTACACCTTC. Protein: CASARGAPANYGYTF.

CDR3 amino acids: CASSYSPAGVTETQYF. CDR3 coding DNA: TGTGCCAGCAGTTACTCTCCAGCGGGAGTTACCGAGACCCAGTACTTC. This chain links TRBV6-5 with TRBJ2-5; 8 nucleotides match TRBD2. CDR1 MNHEY and CDR2 SVGAGI come from the germline V gene. The trim removed 0 bases at V and 5 bases at J, leaving 8 bases unmatched. CDR3 length equals 16 residues.

The chain uses TRBV10-1 and TRBJ1-1, with D possibly TRBD1 on 5 matching bases. Trimming took off 8 bases at V and 3 bases at J, with 7 bases between the two ends. The CDR3 has 11 amino acids. CDR1 and CDR2 (germline): WNHNN, SYGVQD (reference sequence). The CDR3 DNA is TGCGCCAGCGACAGATACACTGAAGCTTTCTTT. It encodes CASDRYTEAFF.

This chain joins TRBV3-1 (or the pseudogene TRBV3-2) and TRBJ2-5; TRBD2 matches at 13 bases. Trimming cost V 1 base and J 7 bases; bases outside gene matches: 6. This CDR3 contains 16 residues. Germline-derived CDR1 and CDR2 are LGHDT and YNNKEL (reference sequence). In DNA, the CDR3 is TGTGCCAGCAGCCAAGGACTAGCGGGGGGTTCCGGGACCCAGTACTTC. This translates into CASSQGLAGGSGTQYF.

CDR3 in DNA: TGCGCCAGCAGTCCGGACAGGGGTAATTACGAGCAGTACTTC. Translating it yields CASSPDRGNYEQYF. J is TRBJ2-7 and V is TRBV10-2, with 9 nucleotides matching TRBD1. The germline V gene has CDR1 WSHSY and CDR2 SAAADI. The CDR3 spans 14 residues. The trim removed 5 bases at V and 4 bases at J, leaving 6 bases unmatched.

This rearrangement joins TRBV19 to TRBJ1-6; 7 bases fit TRBD1. The CDR3 loop spans 14 amino acids. The V gene's germline CDR1 is LNHDA and CDR2 SQIVND (reference sequence). Losses at the gene ends were 7 bases for V and 6 bases for J; bases not matched to a gene: 6. The CDR3 sequence is CASTPGTANSPLHF. In DNA form, the CDR3 reads TGTGCCAGTACCCCCGGGACAGCTAATTCACCCCTCCACTTT.

This sequence joins TRBV24-1 and TRBJ1-1; perhaps TRBD1 as D (6 bases). The V gene's germline CDR1 is KGHDR and CDR2 SFDVKD. This CDR3 is built from 12 residues. The V end was cut by 7 bases, the J end by 11 bases, with 16 bases between. The CDR3 sequence is CATRFGGAHAFF. The CDR3 DNA is TGTGCCACCAGATTTGGGGGCGCGCATGCTTTCTTT.